The sequence of this TCR beta chain was determined in a study of T cells after yellow fever vaccination (dated by TCRdb to between 2017 and 2020). Looking at the study overall: The SMART-Seq v4 Ultra Low Input RNA kit was used to prepare libraries from fractions with low cell numbers. Bulk TCR alpha and beta repertoires were sequenced longitudinally to track T-cell clones before and after primary and booster YFV17D yellow fever vaccination. Two healthy male donors, one aged 18 to 30 and one aged 30 to 39 years, were included in the cohort. Blood was collected at multiple timepoints before and after primary and secondary immunization, and bulk PBMC replicates and cell subsets were isolated.

V is pruned by 4 bases and J by 9 bases, leaving 11 bases of the junction without a gene match. CDR3 length: 14 amino acids, cysteine to phenylalanine. Only the CDR3 DNA stays, 42 bases, in frame from base 1. Based on the germline V gene, the CDR1 and CDR2 sequences are KGHSH and LQKENI. Comments on this clonotype: Its binding antigen is unknown. No base quality information exists; no much larger clone differs at one position.

TCRdb lists the instrument as Illumina NovaSeq 6000. TCR cDNA was made using 5'RACE template switching, a step that added a universal primer site and unique molecular identifiers. cDNA synthesis was primed from both the TCR alpha and TCR beta constant segments. Library amplification used two PCR steps, and the second PCR step added sample barcodes and sequencing adapters. Libraries were sequenced on Illumina HiSeq 2500 (2x100 bp) or NovaSeq (2x150 bp). In the paper's pipeline: Reads were demultiplexed and collapsed into UMI consensus sequences with MIGEC, and V(D)J alignment was performed with MiXCR. Using edgeR on replicate PBMC samples, clonotypes were called vaccine-responding if FDR was below 0.01 and the log2 fold change was above 5 up to day 15. Each bulk clonotype was labeled CD4 or CD8 based on which sequenced repertoire, CD4 or CD8, contained the clonotype at higher abundance. TCRdb itself trimmed the public reads at Q25 with fastp, ran MiXCR and retained productive beta chains. CDR3 protein sequences are deduplicated, and each keeps its most common genes and DNA. The V and J calls, along with clone size, are taken from TCRdb and not from the paper's own processing. This sample has around 320,000 distinct CDR3 sequences in its table, and about 10% of those were observed once. The ten most abundant clones make up about 3.3% of the sample.

Summary of the overall study and its limitations: The secondary T-cell response was found to be weaker but faster than the primary response, with a peak reached on day 5 rather than on day 15. A small share of clonotypes occurred in both CD4 and CD8 compartments, likely arising from convergent recombination. Because abundant contaminating clonotypes from the bulk population could be contained in FACS-sorted repertoires, computational filtering was required. After the booster, most clones that had expanded after primary vaccination were detected again (around 97% of CD4 and roughly nine tenths of CD8), suggesting broad maintenance of memory. Only a couple of donors were included in the study, so the extent to which the findings can be generalized is limited.

Explained via the paper, the treatment or condition label denotes: live attenuated yellow fever vaccine strain. A standard Ficoll-Paque protocol was used to isolate PBMCs from peripheral blood. Dynabeads CD4 and CD8 positive selection kits were used to isolate CD4 and CD8 T-cell fractions. TriZol was used to extract RNA from bulk PBMCs, CD4 and CD8 fractions, and dextramer-positive and dextramer-negative fractions. The sequence joins TRBV18 to TRBJ2-7; 8 junctional bases match TRBD1. The sequence was obtained from a man between 18 and 29 years old who received the YFV17D yellow fever vaccine. This material consisted of CD4+ T cells sorted from PBMCs, taken 45 days after the yellow fever booster vaccination. The DNA sequence follows: TGTGCCAGCTCACAGGGACAGGACCTCCGGGGGCAGTACTTC. The encoded protein is CASSQGQDLRGQYF.